This T cell receptor (beta chain) was sequenced for a study of blood T cell repertoires in COVID-19. Study as a whole: Samples taken during acute and convalescent COVID-19 were collected in the United States, Italy and Spain. PBMCs, B-cell-depleted T cells, or T cells were the source of the cDNA or gDNA that made up the material.

The CDR3 loop spans 14 amino acids. V lost 0 bases to trimming and J lost 1 base, with 5 bases between them. CDR1 is MNHNS and CDR2 is SASEGT in the germline V gene. Authors' data handling: How many nucleated cells were present was estimated from reference gene primer amplification. Data came from immunoSEQ multiplex PCR; TCRdb stores just in-frame clones and leaves some out. The D gene and trimming were derived from the DNA, and the V and J assignments and clone size from that table. The sample includes about 80,000 clones, roughly 80% of them seen just once. This TCR was recovered from a woman aged 80 or over with acute or convalescent COVID-19. Input material: peripheral blood. This rearrangement joins TRBV6-1 to TRBJ2-3; D gene unclear. CDR3 amino acids: CASSEAGGTDTQYF. The CDR3, as DNA: TGTGCCAGCAGTGAAGCCGGAGGCACAGATACGCAGTATTTT.